This T cell receptor beta chain originates from a study of T cells in Graves' hyperthyroidism and ophthalmopathy. V lost 1 base, J lost 0 bases, and 10 bases lay in between. The CDR3 sequence is 14 residues long. Per germline, CDR1 GTSNPN and CDR2 SVGIG (reference sequence). What was amplified from RNA transcripts were TCR beta CDR3 regions. A first-round RT-PCR of the TCR CDR3 used the HTBI primer set. TCRdb redid the calling of the multiplex PCR reads with MiXCR, one entry per CDR3 protein. Of fewer than 550,000 distinct CDR3 sequences listed, approximately 25% are singletons. This clonotype was counted ten times or more.

The receptor's source is a woman in her 30s with Graves' ophthalmopathy. Material: blood. The J gene is TRBJ2-7, the V gene TRBV30; no clear D gene. As DNA, the CDR3 is TGTGCCTGGAGTGGCCAGTTAATCTCCTACGAGCAGTACTTC. As protein: CAWSGQLISYEQYF. The full variable domain, rest sourced from reference TRBV30 and TRBJ2-7, is SQTIHQWPATLVQPVGSPLSLECTVEGTSNPNLYWYRQAAGRGLQLLFYSVGIGQISSEVPQNLSASRPQDRQFILSSKKLLLSDSGFYLCAWSGQLISYEQYFGPGTRLTVT.